This TCR beta chain was captured by sequencing in a study of control samples from healthy donors and cancer patients. Profiling relied on immunoSEQ multiplex PCR, and the TCRdb table lists in-frame clones only, not all of them. The table has 70,000 or so clones, 94% seen once; the top ten hold 6.2%. The V end was cut by 5 bases, the J end by 6 bases, with 7 bases between. The CDR3 consists of 12 residues. This rearrangement joins TRBV12-3 or TRBV12-4 to TRBJ2-2; D gene ambiguous. Sequencing was carried out using blood. The clonotype was recovered from a middle-aged woman in good health. The CDR3 is CASSLVPGELFF. CDR3 DNA sequence: TGTGCCAGCAGTCTCGTCCCCGGGGAGCTGTTTTTT.